Listed here are 31 T cell receptor beta chains from one sample, sequenced in a study of shared clonotypes between healthy human individuals (dated by TCRdb to the early 2020s). The protocol used for the library was the immunoSEQ multiplex PCR assay. What TCRdb holds here is the immuneACCESS table cut down to in-frame rearrangements. Part of the clones is not present; checked against another copy, under half of the missing clones reflect an unresolved V gene, and the others are unexplained. This sample lists approximately 530,000 clones; about 95% were detected once. The ten largest clones represent 0.06% of the sample. Sequenced sample: naive CD4+ T cells sorted from blood. The cell subset or site tag for this specimen amounts to: CD45RA+ positively selected. These receptor sequences come from a woman in her 30s in good health.

The chain has TRBV7-9 and TRBJ1-3; D unclear. In germline, CDR1 is SEHNR, CDR2 FQNEAQ (reference sequence). This CDR3 comprises 18 residues. Trimming left V 4 bases short and J 3 bases short, with 22 bases between. The CDR3 DNA sequence: TGTGCCAGCAGCTATACGGACCGCGGGCCAGTGGGTGGAAACACCATATATTTT. Protein product: CASSYTDRGPVGGNTIYF.

V gene TRBV14 combines with J gene TRBJ2-5, with D hard to call. V lost 3 bases and J 6 bases, leaving 5 bases between the germline ends. CDR3 size: 11 residues. CDR1 is SGHDN, CDR2 FVKESK, per germline. As DNA, the CDR3 is TGTGCCAGCAGCCATCGACAGACCCAGTACTTC. It codes for CASSHRQTQYF.

J is TRBJ2-5 and V is TRBV10-3; 7 bases align to TRBD2. In germline, CDR1 is ENHRY, CDR2 SYGVKD. This CDR3 has 13 amino acids. Trimming removed 10 bases from V and 5 bases from J; junction bases left unmatched: 10. The CDR3 DNA sequence: TGTGCCACCACCCTGGGGGGAGGGGAGACCCAGTACTTC. Its protein is CATTLGGGETQYF.

The chain recombines TRBV18 with TRBJ1-5, with 8 bases matching TRBD1. Looked up from germline, CDR1 is KGHSH and CDR2 is LQKENI. This CDR3 has 15 amino acids. V was clipped by 4 bases and J by 1 base; unmatched bases: 3. CDR3 nucleotides: TGTGCCAGCTCACTCCGACAGGGGAGCAATCAGCCCCAGCATTTT. Protein product: CASSLRQGSNQPQHF.

CDR3 protein: CASSEGQGYEQYF. The CDR3 DNA sequence: TGCGCCAGCAGTGAGGGTCAGGGCTACGAGCAGTACTTC. V usage is TRBV10-1 and J usage is TRBJ2-7; the D gene is possibly TRBD1 (5 bases). There are 13 residues in the CDR3. Trimming removed 2 bases at V and 3 bases at J, with 8 bases between. The germline CDR1 and CDR2 sequences are WNHNN and SYGVQD (reference sequence).

This chain uses TRBV21-1 with TRBJ1-2. TRBV21-1 is a listed pseudogene. This CDR3 has 9 amino acids. The CDR3 here is CASSKDGLF. CDR3 nucleotides: TGTGCCAGCAGCAAAGACGGTCTCTTC.

V is TRBV5-1 and J is TRBJ2-7; D possibly matches TRBD1 or TRBD2 (5 bases each). V was cut by 0 bases and J by 2 bases, with 12 bases left in between. Germline V lookup: CDR1 SGHRS, CDR2 YFSETQ. This CDR3 is 15 amino acids long. The CDR3 bases are TGCGCCAGCAGCTTGGAAGTACTAGGGGCCTACGAGCAGTACTTC. This codes for CASSLEVLGAYEQYF.

The chain links TRBV6-1 to TRBJ2-5; D might be TRBD2 (7 bases). V gave up 4 bases and J gave up 5 bases, with 17 bases separating them. Germline CDR1 reads MNHNS; CDR2 reads SASEGT. The CDR3 runs 15 residues. CDR3 DNA sequence: TGTGCCAGCAGTGGTTCGGGGGGCCCTGGGGAGACCCAGTACTTC. Translating gives CASSGSGGPGETQYF.

This chain links TRBV28 with TRBJ2-5; TRBD2 matches at 11 bases. The better agreement between TRBJ2-7 and the DNA end casts doubt on the J call. Germline CDR1 MDHEN, CDR2 SYDVKM. The CDR3 contains 12 residues. The CDR3 DNA is TGTGCCAGCATAGCGGGAGGGGCCGAGCAGTACTTC. Its translation: CASIAGGAEQYF.

The J gene is TRBJ2-6, the V gene TRBV7-9; D might be TRBD1 or TRBD2, each matching 5 bases. CDR1 and CDR2 from the germline V gene are SEHNR and FQNEAQ (reference sequence). V was trimmed by 5 bases and J by 0 bases, leaving 14 bases between them. The CDR3 runs to 17 residues. The CDR3 region is CASSPWDGNSGANVLTF. CDR3 sequence (DNA): TGTGCCAGCAGCCCATGGGACGGCAACTCTGGGGCCAACGTCCTGACTTTC.

The chain couples TRBV28 to TRBJ2-1; 10 positions agree with TRBD1. Trimming cost V 5 bases and J 6 bases; bases outside gene matches: 10. The CDR3 is 16 residues long. The germline V gene encodes CDR1 MDHEN and CDR2 SYDVKM. The CDR3 sequence: CASSLPGQGLFNEQFF. The CDR3 DNA is TGTGCCAGCAGTCTCCCGGGACAGGGGCTTTTCAATGAGCAGTTCTTC.

The V call is TRBV19, the J call TRBJ1-2; TRBD1 aligns across 8 bases. CDR3 length: 17 residues. The V segment lost 2 bases and the J segment 6 bases; nucleotides outside the gene matches: 14. Germline CDR1 and CDR2: LNHDA and SQIVND (reference sequence). In DNA form, the CDR3 reads TGTGCCAGTAGTATACTCTTCCGGGGACAGGAGGTCAATGGCTACACCTTC. Amino acids: CASSILFRGQEVNGYTF.

This clone appeared once. The chain couples TRBV6-5 to TRBJ1-2, with 7 bases aligning to TRBD1. V shed 4 bases and J 2 bases; nucleotides not matched to a gene: 7. The CDR3 totals 15 residues. In germline, CDR1 is MNHEY, CDR2 SVGAGI. CDR3 loop: CASSWAGGRNYGYTF. DNA of the CDR3: TGTGCCAGCAGTTGGGCAGGGGGTCGGAACTATGGCTACACCTTC.

The chain has TRBV5-1 and TRBJ2-2, with a possible D match to TRBD2 (6 bases). Trimming took 0 bases from V and 6 from J, leaving 15 bases between them. The CDR3 runs 16 residues. Germline V gene sequence: CDR1 SGHRS, CDR2 YFSETQ. This CDR3 reads CASSLGLAQRAGELFF. The CDR3 coding sequence is TGCGCCAGCAGCTTGGGTCTAGCGCAGCGGGCCGGGGAGCTGTTTTTT.

The chain employs TRBV2 and TRBJ2-7; 9 nucleotides match TRBD1. The CDR3 length is 12 residues. Germline values: CDR1 SNHLY, CDR2 FYNNEI. V dropped 6 bases and J dropped 4; count of bases not matched to a gene: 1. In nucleotides, the CDR3 is TGTGCCAGCAGACAGGGGGCTTACGAGCAGTACTTC. Protein: CASRQGAYEQYF. Full variable domain (missing parts from reference TRBV2 and TRBJ2-7): EPEVTQTPSHQVTQMGQEVILRCVPISNHLYFYWYRQILGQKVEFLVSFYNNEISEKSEIFDDQFSVERPDGSNFTLKIRSTKLEDSAMYFCASRQGAYEQYFGPGTRLTVT.

This chain links TRBV5-1 with TRBJ2-3, with no clear D. The CDR3 extends over 16 amino acids. Germline V CDR1 and CDR2: SGHRS, YFSETQ. The V and J ends lost 2 bases and 1 base respectively, with 14 bases between them. The CDR3: CASSFGVARGTDTQYF. The CDR3 bases are TGCGCCAGCAGCTTTGGGGTAGCTCGGGGCACAGATACGCAGTATTTT.

The genes are TRBV6-5 and TRBJ2-3, with D uncertain. Germline loops: CDR1 MNHEY, CDR2 SVGAGI. This CDR3 contains 13 residues. V shed 6 bases and J shed 10 bases, with 17 bases lying between them. Written as DNA, the CDR3 is TGTGCCAGCAGGACTGACGACGGACCTGCGCAGTATTTT. This translates into CASRTDDGPAQYF.

This chain connects TRBV10-3 to TRBJ2-2; D is perhaps TRBD1 or TRBD2 (5 bases each). The CDR3 totals 16 residues. Trimming removed 4 bases from V and 5 bases from J, with 17 bases in between. Germline CDR1 and CDR2: ENHRY and SYGVKD. The CDR3 DNA sequence: TGTGCCATCAGTGCCTTTAGGCAGGGACCAACCGGGGAGCTGTTTTTT. This gives the protein CAISAFRQGPTGELFF.

The V gene is TRBV5-1, the J gene TRBJ2-5, with 9 bases lining up with TRBD1. The last part of the DNA fits TRBJ2-7 better; the J call may be wrong. Germline V gives CDR1 SGHRS, CDR2 YFSETQ. The CDR3 is 13 amino acids. Written as DNA, the CDR3 is TGCGCCAGTAACTCGGACAGGGGTTACGAGCAGTACTTC. This encodes CASNSDRGYEQYF.

The V gene is TRBV11-3, the J gene TRBJ2-5; 8 bases are shared with TRBD1. The last part of the DNA fits TRBJ2-7 better; the J call may be wrong. Germline CDR1 reads SGHNT; CDR2 reads YENEEA. CDR3 length: 18 amino acids. CDR3 sequence (DNA): TGTGCCAGCAGCCAGGGGGCTTCCGGCGGACCGAGCTCCTACGAGCAGTACTTC. It translates to CASSQGASGGPSSYEQYF.

The V call is TRBV5-4, the J call TRBJ2-3; no clear D gene. The CDR3 length is 12 residues. Germline V CDR1 and CDR2: SGHNT, YYREEE (reference sequence). The germline V and J ends were trimmed by 0 bases and 2 bases, with 1 base remaining between them. CDR3 DNA sequence: TGTGCCAGCAGCTTGGACACAGATACGCAGTATTTT. Translated: CASSLDTDTQYF. Variable domain in full (rest from reference TRBV5-4 and TRBJ2-3): ETGVTQSPTHLIKTRGQQVTLRCSSQSGHNTVSWYQQALGQGPQFIFQYYREEENGRGNFPPRFSGLQFPNYSSELNVNALELDDSALYLCASSLDTDTQYFGPGTRLTVL.

V usage is TRBV18 and J usage is TRBJ2-7, with unresolved D. The V and J ends lost 4 bases and 1 base respectively, with 23 bases between them. CDR1 and CDR2 from the germline V gene are KGHSH and LQKENI. This CDR3 contains 18 residues. CDR3 loop: CASSQGKLGPLASYEQYF. In DNA, the CDR3 is TGTGCCAGCTCACAAGGGAAATTAGGACCCCTCGCTTCCTACGAGCAGTACTTC.

The genes are TRBV9 and TRBJ1-5, with D hard to call. This CDR3 has 16 residues. V lost 0 bases and J lost 3, with 13 bases in between. The germline V gene encodes CDR1 SGDLS and CDR2 YYNGEE. Here the CDR3 DNA reads TGTGCCAGCAGCGTAGTGGGCAGGACCCTCAATCAGCCCCAGCATTTT. Its protein is CASSVVGRTLNQPQHF.

The chain joins TRBV28 to TRBJ1-1; D remains unclear. The germline V gene has CDR1 MDHEN and CDR2 SYDVKM. CDR3 length: 16 residues. V gave up 4 bases and J gave up 0 bases, with 15 bases separating them. CDR3: CASSSSPGVMNTEAFF. The CDR3 region has the DNA TGTGCCAGCAGTTCGTCCCCGGGAGTCATGAACACTGAAGCTTTCTTT.

This chain joins TRBV19 and TRBJ2-7, with D uncertain. Germline assignment: CDR1 LNHDA and CDR2 SQIVND (reference sequence). Trimming removed 5 bases from V and 0 bases from J, with 11 bases in between. This CDR3 comprises 14 residues. The CDR3 nucleotides are TGTGCCAGTAGTTTTCTGGGATTCTCCTACGAGCAGTACTTC. Protein: CASSFLGFSYEQYF.

The chain carries TRBV5-1 and TRBJ2-7; 11 nucleotides agree with TRBD1. V shed 5 bases, J shed 3 bases, and the junction held 7 bases outside the gene matches. The CDR3 is made up of 15 amino acids. Germline V gene data show CDR1 as SGHRS and CDR2 as YFSETQ. DNA of the CDR3: TGCGCCAGCAGAGGGACAGGGGGTTACAACTACGAGCAGTACTTC. This encodes CASRGTGGYNYEQYF. Full variable domain (rest looked up from reference TRBV5-1 and TRBJ2-7): KAGVTQTPRYLIKTRGQQVTLSCSPISGHRSVSWYQQTPGQGLQFLFEYFSETQRNKGNFPGRFSGRQFSNSRSEMNVSTLELGDSALYLCASRGTGGYNYEQYFGPGTRLTVT.

This rearrangement joins TRBV28 to TRBJ1-2; D gene uncertain. The CDR3 contains 14 residues. Germline V gene data show CDR1 as MDHEN and CDR2 as SYDVKM. Trimming took off 6 bases at V and 3 bases at J, with 14 bases between the two ends. CDR3: CASRSSGEDYGYTF. The CDR3 DNA sequence: TGTGCCAGCAGAAGTAGTGGGGAGGACTATGGCTACACCTTC.

The chain joins TRBV6-6 to TRBJ2-5; 10 bases line up with TRBD1. With V trimmed by 5 bases and J by 5 bases, 8 bases remained unmatched. The germline V gene encodes CDR1 MNHNY and CDR2 SVGAGI (reference sequence). There are 15 residues in the CDR3. The chain's CDR3 is CASSLRQGARETQYF. The CDR3 DNA reads as TGTGCCAGCAGTCTACGACAGGGGGCACGGGAGACCCAGTACTTC.

The chain carries TRBV30 and TRBJ2-3; no firm D call. The CDR3 is 11 residues long. Germline V gene data show CDR1 as GTSNPN and CDR2 as SVGIG (reference sequence). Trimming removed 4 bases from V and 6 bases from J, with 8 bases in between. CDR3: CAWTQSDTQYF. The CDR3 DNA reads as TGTGCCTGGACCCAAAGTGATACGCAGTATTTT.

The chain combines TRBV28 with TRBJ1-2; tentative D call: TRBD1 (6 bases). The CDR3 sequence is 14 residues long. Trimming removed 2 bases from V and 8 bases from J, with 15 bases in between. The germline V gene has CDR1 MDHEN and CDR2 SYDVKM. CDR3 DNA sequence: TGTGCCAGCAGTTTAAAGCGGGACACCTACGGCTACACCTTC. Protein sequence: CASSLKRDTYGYTF.

This clone was observed a handful of times. The CDR3 DNA reads as TGCGCCAGCAGTGATGGGGGGACCGCCTCCTACGAGCAGTACTTC. As protein: CASSDGGTASYEQYF. The rearrangement uses TRBV10-1 and TRBJ2-7, with D possibly being TRBD2 (6 bases). V shed 3 bases and J shed 0 bases, with 12 bases lying between them. CDR3 length equals 15 residues. CDR1 is WNHNN, CDR2 SYGVQD, per germline (reference sequence).